Each of the 27 T cell receptor beta chains below was sequenced from the same sample in a study of shared clonotypes between healthy human individuals (dated by TCRdb to about 2020). The method was the immunoSEQ multiplex PCR assay. The source is immuneACCESS, and TCRdb retained only in-frame sequences with V and J called. Part of the clones is not carried over; for the studies checked, unresolved V genes explain less than half of this, and the remainder is unexplained. The sample data list 950,000 to 1,300,000 clones, and about 74% of these were observed just once. 1.5% of the sample is held by the ten biggest clonotypes. Input material: memory CD4+ T cells sorted from blood. Sample cell subset or site, as interpreted from the label and publication: CD45RA-negative fraction. These receptors came from a man aged 18 to 30 in good health.

The chain joins TRBV4-1 to TRBJ2-2, with unresolved D. This CDR3 is built from 14 residues. Germline V gene data show CDR1 as MGHRA and CDR2 as YSYEKL. The V gene lost 5 bases and the J gene lost 3 bases, with 10 bases spanning the gap. CDR3 sequence: CASSAFDYTGELFF. The CDR3 DNA sequence: TGCGCCAGCAGCGCCTTCGATTACACCGGGGAGCTGTTTTTT.

This clone was found a few times. V is TRBV5-5 and J is TRBJ1-1, with a weak D call TRBD1 (5 bases). Germline loops: CDR1 SGHKS, CDR2 YYEKEE (reference sequence). The ends were cut back, 0 bases at V and 3 bases at J, with 6 bases in the middle. This CDR3 contains 13 residues. This chain's CDR3 is CASSLVRDTEAFF. CDR3 DNA: TGTGCCAGCAGCTTGGTCAGGGACACTGAAGCTTTCTTT.

This clone appeared a few times. This rearrangement joins TRBV7-2 to TRBJ1-2; D is unclear. Trimming shortened V by 4 bases and J by 5 bases, and 17 bases separated the two germline ends. Germline CDR1 SGHTA, CDR2 FQGNSA. The CDR3 contains 15 residues. This CDR3 reads CASSSGPDRVYGYTF. CDR3 nucleotides: TGTGCCAGCAGCTCAGGCCCTGACCGTGTTTATGGCTACACCTTC.

Comment on this clone: Being one base from a much bigger clone, this may be a read error. The gene calls are TRBV11-2 and TRBJ1-6; 7 bases are a match to TRBD1. In germline, CDR1 is SGHAT, CDR2 FQNNGV. V lost 5 bases to trimming and J lost 6 bases; unmatched junction nucleotides: 4. The CDR3 runs 14 residues. CDR3 DNA sequence: TGTGCCAGCAGCCCCGGGACAGCTAATTCACCCCTCCACTTT. Protein: CASSPGTANSPLHF.

This clone turned up a few times. V usage is TRBV2 and J usage is TRBJ1-5; D uncertain. V lost 8 bases and J 1 base, leaving 12 bases between the germline ends. CDR3 length: 14 residues. The V gene's germline CDR1 is SNHLY and CDR2 FYNNEI. The CDR3 loop reads CASGFHGSNQPQHF. CDR3 nucleotide sequence: TGTGCCAGCGGATTTCATGGGAGCAATCAGCCCCAGCATTTT. Using reference TRBV2 and TRBJ1-5 for the parts outside the CDR3, the full variable domain is EPEVTQTPSHQVTQMGQEVILRCVPISNHLYFYWYRQILGQKVEFLVSFYNNEISEKSEIFDDQFSVERPDGSNFTLKIRSTKLEDSAMYFCASGFHGSNQPQHFGDGTRLSIL.

This rearrangement joins TRBV25-1 to TRBJ2-1; 9 nucleotides agree with TRBD1. The length of the CDR3 is 14 residues. The germline gives CDR1 MGHDK, CDR2 SYGVNS. Trimming at V came to 5 bases and at J to 5 bases, leaving 4 bases not matched to a gene. The DNA for the CDR3 is TGTGCCAGCAGTCCGGGACAGGGAAACAATGAGCAGTTCTTC. Encoded protein: CASSPGQGNNEQFF.

Turning to this clone: A read error is likely here: a far larger clone is one base away. This chain connects TRBV19 to TRBJ2-7, with 9 bases matching TRBD1. CDR1 is LNHDA, CDR2 SQIVND, per germline (reference sequence). The ends lost 5 bases at V and 5 bases at J; junction bases unmatched: 10. The CDR3 consists of 15 residues. CDR3 DNA: TGTGCCAGTAGTGATGGCGGGACAGGGATCCACGAGCAGTACTTC. This translates into CASSDGGTGIHEQYF.

This chain connects TRBV27 to TRBJ1-6, with D maybe TRBD1 (5 bases). The CDR3 is 14 amino acids. Germline CDR1 reads MNHEY; CDR2 reads SMNVEV (reference sequence). Trimming cost V 3 bases and J 9 bases, with 12 bases left between them. The CDR3 region has the DNA TGTGCCAGCAGTTTTAGGGCAGGGTCTTCACCCCTCCACTTT. Protein sequence: CASSFRAGSSPLHF.

V and J are TRBV5-1 and TRBJ2-5; 12 bases fit TRBD2. Trimming took 0 bases from V and 5 from J; bases not matched to a gene: 5. CDR3 length: 16 amino acids. CDR1 SGHRS and CDR2 YFSETQ come from the germline V gene. The CDR3 region has the DNA TGCGCCAGCAGCTTGGCCCTCCTAGCGGGGGGGGAGACCCAGTACTTC. Its translation is CASSLALLAGGETQYF. Looking up the rest from reference TRBV5-1 and TRBJ2-5 gives the full variable domain: KAGVTQTPRYLIKTRGQQVTLSCSPISGHRSVSWYQQTPGQGLQFLFEYFSETQRNKGNFPGRFSGRQFSNSRSEMNVSTLELGDSALYLCASSLALLAGGETQYFGPGTRLLVL.

The J gene is TRBJ2-3, the V gene TRBV5-4; 8 nucleotides match TRBD1. The trim removed 4 bases at V and 2 bases at J, leaving 6 bases unmatched. The CDR3 contains 15 residues. In germline, CDR1 is SGHNT, CDR2 YYREEE (reference sequence). CDR3 DNA sequence: TGTGCCAGCAGCAGAACGGGACAGGCCACAGATACGCAGTATTTT. Translated: CASSRTGQATDTQYF.

The CDR3 spells CASTPGQEAGANVLTF. The CDR3 DNA reads as TGCGCCAGCACCCCGGGACAGGAAGCTGGGGCCAACGTCCTGACTTTC. The rearrangement links TRBV5-1 to TRBJ2-6, with 8 positions matching TRBD1. Germline CDR1 is SGHRS and CDR2 is YFSETQ. This CDR3 region has 16 residues. V dropped 6 bases and J dropped 2; count of bases not matched to a gene: 7.

In this sample, this clone turned up many times. Here the CDR3 DNA reads TGTGCCTGGAGTGTACTGTCGGCAACTCTGAACACTGAAGCTTTCTTT. Protein sequence: CAWSVLSATLNTEAFF. The chain couples TRBV30 to TRBJ1-1, with D hard to call. V dropped 0 bases and J dropped 0 bases, with 14 bases sitting between them. Germline V CDR1 and CDR2: GTSNPN, SVGIG (reference sequence). The CDR3 extends over 16 amino acids.

This sequence joins TRBV11-2 and TRBJ1-2; D uncertain. Trimming removed 5 bases at V and 5 bases at J, with 9 bases between. Germline V gene lookup returns CDR1 SGHAT and CDR2 FQNNGV. This CDR3 region has 12 residues. The CDR3 sequence is CASSRVQYGYTF. The DNA of the CDR3 is TGTGCCAGCAGCCGCGTGCAGTATGGCTACACCTTC.

The chain combines TRBV28 with TRBJ1-6; no firm D call. With 1 base removed from V and 10 bases from J, the gap between germline ends came to 14 bases. Germline V lookup: CDR1 MDHEN, CDR2 SYDVKM. The CDR3 is 15 residues long. The CDR3 nucleotides read TGTGCCAGCAGTTTATCAAGGGCGAAAGGCTCACCCCTCCACTTT. This codes for CASSLSRAKGSPLHF.

This rearrangement joins TRBV7-9 to TRBJ2-3; D call uncertain. Germline V lookup: CDR1 SEHNR, CDR2 FQNEAQ (reference sequence). The length of the CDR3 is 12 residues. V lost 5 bases to trimming and J lost 6 bases, with 9 bases between them. The CDR3 is CASSRRADTQYF. Here the CDR3 DNA reads TGTGCCAGCAGCCGAAGGGCCGATACGCAGTATTTT.

This clone showed up just a few times. Different DNA sequences within this sample yield the same CDR3. The chain combines TRBV30 with TRBJ1-5; D possibly corresponds to TRBD1 (5 bases). Trimming stripped 1 base from V and 3 bases from J, with 7 bases between. The V gene's germline CDR1 is GTSNPN and CDR2 SVGIG (reference sequence). This CDR3 spans 13 amino acids. The CDR3 DNA reads TGTGCCTGGAGTGGGACAAACAATCAGCCCCAGCATTTT. Translated: CAWSGTNNQPQHF.

The chain links TRBV2 to TRBJ2-7; a weak D match, TRBD2 (6 bases). CDR1 is SNHLY and CDR2 is FYNNEI in the germline V gene. This CDR3 contains 17 residues. Trimming stripped 3 bases from V and 2 bases from J, with 20 bases between. In nucleotides, the CDR3 is TGTGCCAGCAGTGAGGGGTGGGGATGGGACTCTCCCTACGAGCAGTACTTC. It specifies CASSEGWGWDSPYEQYF. Using reference TRBV2 and TRBJ2-7 for the parts outside the CDR3, the full variable domain is EPEVTQTPSHQVTQMGQEVILRCVPISNHLYFYWYRQILGQKVEFLVSFYNNEISEKSEIFDDQFSVERPDGSNFTLKIRSTKLEDSAMYFCASSEGWGWDSPYEQYFGPGTRLTVT.

A note on this clone: The same CDR3 also results from other DNA sequences found in this sample. V usage is TRBV14 and J usage is TRBJ2-1, with D possibly matching TRBD2 (5 bases). The CDR3 extends over 12 amino acids. Trimming took 4 bases from V and 7 from J, leaving 8 bases between them. Looked up from germline, CDR1 is SGHDN and CDR2 is FVKESK. This CDR3 reads CASSPSGNEQFF. The CDR3 DNA sequence: TGTGCCAGCAGCCCTTCGGGGAATGAGCAGTTCTTC.

This sequence joins TRBV5-6 and TRBJ2-5; TRBD1 is a possible D gene (6 bases). This CDR3 contains 16 residues. Germline V gene lookup returns CDR1 SGHDT and CDR2 YYEEEE. The V and J ends lost 2 bases and 5 bases respectively, with 19 bases between them. CDR3 nucleotide sequence: TGTGCCAGCAGCTTCCTCTCGGCAGGGGATAGGGAGACCCAGTACTTC. This codes for CASSFLSAGDRETQYF.

This clone was seen once. The chain carries TRBV7-9 and TRBJ1-1, with D possibly matching TRBD1 (6 bases). This CDR3 comprises 15 residues. CDR1 is SEHNR and CDR2 is FQNEAQ in the germline V gene (reference sequence). V shed 4 bases and J shed 3 bases, with 15 bases lying between them. CDR3 in amino acids: CASSYGGRAHTEAFF. CDR3 bases: TGTGCCAGCAGCTACGGGGGCAGGGCTCACACTGAAGCTTTCTTT.

This chain uses TRBV28 with TRBJ1-6; the D is unclear. V was cut by 3 bases and J by 4 bases, with 13 bases left in between. Germline loops: CDR1 MDHEN, CDR2 SYDVKM. CDR3 size: 16 residues. The CDR3: CASSLSGSRYNSPLHF. For the CDR3, the DNA is TGTGCCAGCAGTTTGTCGGGGTCTAGGTATAATTCACCCCTCCACTTT.

This clone came up a few times. The rearrangement uses TRBV5-1 and TRBJ2-3; D is tentatively TRBD1 or TRBD2 (5 bases each). The CDR3 has 17 amino acids. Trimming took off 1 base at V and 0 bases at J, with 15 bases between the two ends. Germline V gives CDR1 SGHRS, CDR2 YFSETQ. CDR3 DNA: TGCGCCAGCAGCTTGATCTTGGGGCGGACTAGCACAGATACGCAGTATTTT. Residues: CASSLILGRTSTDTQYF.

A word on this clone: The identical CDR3 is also encoded by other nucleotide sequences in the sample. The J gene is TRBJ1-5, the V gene TRBV6-1, with no clear D. Germline CDR1 and CDR2: MNHNS and SASEGT. V shed 8 bases and J shed 0 bases, with 8 bases lying between them. This CDR3 has 13 residues. The CDR3 region has the DNA TGTGCCAGCCGAGGGTATAGCAATCAGCCCCAGCATTTT. This sequence encodes CASRGYSNQPQHF.

This clone was counted only a few times. The gene calls are TRBV7-6 and TRBJ2-7; perhaps TRBD2 as D (6 bases). Trimming stripped 0 bases from V and 6 bases from J, with 9 bases between. This CDR3 region has 13 residues. In germline, CDR1 is SGHVS, CDR2 FNYEAQ. CDR3 protein: CASSLAAEGEQYF. The CDR3 bases are TGTGCCAGCAGCTTAGCTGCGGAGGGCGAGCAGTACTTC. The whole variable domain, filled in from reference TRBV7-6 and TRBJ2-7, reads GAGVSQSPRYKVTKRGQDVALRCDPISGHVSLYWYRQALGQGPEFLTYFNYEAQQDKSGLPNDRFSAERPEGSISTLTIQRTEQRDSAMYRCASSLAAEGEQYFGPGTRLTVT.

The V gene is TRBV15, the J gene TRBJ2-7; 10 nucleotides line up with TRBD1. The germline V gene encodes CDR1 LNHNV and CDR2 YYDKDF (reference sequence). This CDR3 is built from 14 residues. V was clipped by 4 bases and J by 3 bases; unmatched bases: 3. CDR3: CATSKDRGFYEQYF. The CDR3 coding sequence is TGTGCCACCAGCAAGGACAGGGGGTTCTACGAGCAGTACTTC.

V gene TRBV27 combines with J gene TRBJ1-3; D unclear. V lost 7 bases to trimming and J lost 4 bases, with 38 bases between them. Per germline, CDR1 MNHEY and CDR2 SMNVEV (reference sequence). The CDR3 is made up of 22 amino acids. The CDR3 DNA reads TGTGCCAGCAATCCCAGAGGGAGGAGGAACAGCTGCTCCCTTACTCTGGGAAACACCATATATTTT. Encoded protein: CASNPRGRRNSCSLTLGNTIYF.

The chain links TRBV7-9 to TRBJ2-1; D is ambiguous. CDR3 length: 16 residues. Germline V gene lookup returns CDR1 SEHNR and CDR2 FQNEAQ (reference sequence). The germline V and J ends were trimmed by 1 base and 4 bases, with 14 bases remaining between them. The CDR3 DNA follows: TGTGCCAGCAGCTTAGAGGACGGACGGCGATACAATGAGCAGTTCTTC. As protein: CASSLEDGRRYNEQFF.